The present T cell receptor beta chain was sequenced within a study of monozygotic twins with inflammatory bowel disease. General study findings and limits: Inverse Simpson values showed less TCRbeta diversity in IBD patients than in their healthy co-twins.

There are 12 residues in the CDR3. CDR1 is LNHDA, CDR2 SQIVND, per germline (reference sequence). As for this clonotype: Its target is not known.

TCRalpha and TCRbeta cDNA went through nested PCRs of approximately 17 and 9 cycles, two in total. TCRdb re-called the 5' RACE reads; every CDR3 protein appears as one record, without DNA. The sample has 140,000 to 150,000 distinct CDR3 sequences; the top ten hold approximately 1.2%. Input material: blood. The rearrangement uses TRBV19 and TRBJ2-6. This sequence originates from a human donor with ulcerative colitis or Crohn's disease, or a healthy co-twin of an affected twin (not recorded which). The CDR3 sequence: CAGSSGANVLTF.